The present T cell receptor (beta chain) was sequenced within a study of blood T cell repertoires in COVID-19. Looking at the study overall: From T cells, B-cell-depleted T cells, or PBMCs came the material, which was cDNA or gDNA.

CDR1 MDHEN and CDR2 SYDVKM come from the germline V gene. V gave up 5 bases and J gave up 3 bases, with 10 bases separating them. CDR3 length equals 13 residues. Original processing methods: Reference gene primer amplification yielded estimated nucleated cell counts. Measured with immunoSEQ multiplex PCR; TCRdb has only the in-frame clones, and not every one. For V, J and clone size, that table is used; D and trimming come from the DNA. The table has a few hundred thousand clones, about 88% seen once. The chain uses TRBV28 and TRBJ1-2, with D possibly matching TRBD1 (6 bases). Input material: peripheral blood. This TCR came from a man aged 18 to 29 with active or convalescent COVID-19. The DNA of the CDR3 is TGTGCCAGCAGTACAGGGCTCTACTATGGCTACACCTTC. Encoded protein: CASSTGLYYGYTF.